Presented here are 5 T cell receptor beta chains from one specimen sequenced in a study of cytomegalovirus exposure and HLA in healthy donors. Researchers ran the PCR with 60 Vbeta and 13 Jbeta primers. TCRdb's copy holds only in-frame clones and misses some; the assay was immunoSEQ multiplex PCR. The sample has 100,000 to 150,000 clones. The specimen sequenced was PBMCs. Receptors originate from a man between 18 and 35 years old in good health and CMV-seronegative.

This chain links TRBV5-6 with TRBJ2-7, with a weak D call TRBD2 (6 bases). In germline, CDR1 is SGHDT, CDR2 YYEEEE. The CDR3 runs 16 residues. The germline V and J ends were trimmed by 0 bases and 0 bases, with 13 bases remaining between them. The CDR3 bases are TGTGCCAGCAGCTTGGGGTTAGGGACTGGCTCCTACGAGCAGTACTTC. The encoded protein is CASSLGLGTGSYEQYF. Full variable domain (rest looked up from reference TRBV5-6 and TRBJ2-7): DAGVTQSPTHLIKTRGQQVTLRCSPKSGHDTVSWYQQALGQGPQFIFQYYEEEERQRGNFPDRFSGHQFPNYSSELNVNALLLGDSALYLCASSLGLGTGSYEQYFGPGTRLTVT.

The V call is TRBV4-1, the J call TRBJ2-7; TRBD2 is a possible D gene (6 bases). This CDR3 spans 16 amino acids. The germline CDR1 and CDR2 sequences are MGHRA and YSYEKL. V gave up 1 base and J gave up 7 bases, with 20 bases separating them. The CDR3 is CASSQVSGEPLWEQYF. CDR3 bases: TGCGCCAGCAGCCAAGTTTCGGGAGAGCCCCTCTGGGAGCAGTACTTC.

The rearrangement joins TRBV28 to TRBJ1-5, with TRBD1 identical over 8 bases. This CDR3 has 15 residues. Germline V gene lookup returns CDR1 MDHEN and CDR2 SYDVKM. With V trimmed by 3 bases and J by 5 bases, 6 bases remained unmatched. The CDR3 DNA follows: TGTGCCAGCAGTTTCAGAGGACAGGGCTATCAGCCCCAGCATTTT. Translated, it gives CASSFRGQGYQPQHF.

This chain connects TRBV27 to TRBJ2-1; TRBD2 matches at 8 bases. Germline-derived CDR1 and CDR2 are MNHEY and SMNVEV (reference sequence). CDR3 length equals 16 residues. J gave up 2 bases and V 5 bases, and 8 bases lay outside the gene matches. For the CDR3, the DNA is TGTGCCAGCAGTCACGGGGGGGATGAGGCCTACAATGAGCAGTTCTTC. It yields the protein CASSHGGDEAYNEQFF.

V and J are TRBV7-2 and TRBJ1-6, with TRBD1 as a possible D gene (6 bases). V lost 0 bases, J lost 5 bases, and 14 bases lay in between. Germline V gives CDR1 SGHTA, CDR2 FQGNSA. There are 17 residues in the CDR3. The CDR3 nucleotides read TGTGCCAGCAGCTTAGCGCGGGGGGGCCTTGATAATTCACCCCTCCACTTT. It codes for CASSLARGGLDNSPLHF.